This TCR beta chain derives from a study of blood T cell repertoires in COVID-19. For the study at large: The study drew acute and convalescent COVID-19 samples from the United States, Italy and Spain. The cDNA or gDNA used as material had been derived from T cells, B-cell-depleted T cells, or PBMCs.

Authors' analysis steps: Using reference gene primer amplification, nucleated cell counts were estimated. TCRdb's copy holds only in-frame clones and misses some; the assay was immunoSEQ multiplex PCR. The V and J calls and clone size were taken over from that table, and D and trimming were inferred from the DNA. The table includes about 99,000 clones, roughly 81% detected once. Enrolled during active infection, Seattle patients were then followed longitudinally. Trimming cost V 0 bases and J 3 bases; bases outside gene matches: 9. The CDR3 spans 17 residues. Germline V CDR1 and CDR2: KGHSH, LQKENI. The source of this sequence is a man older than 75 with COVID-19, enrolled during active disease. This chain joins TRBV18 and TRBJ2-5; 8 bases line up with TRBD2. Source material: peripheral blood. CDR3 in amino acids: CASSPPLAEATKETQYF. The CDR3 coding sequence is TGTGCCAGCTCACCACCACTAGCGGAAGCCACAAAAGAGACCCAGTACTTC.